A selection of T cell receptor beta chains follows, all from one sample in a study of OX40 agonist ivuxolimab in advanced cancers. Using immunoSEQ multiplex PCR, the repertoire was profiled, and TCRdb retains in-frame clones only, with some absent. The sample consists of tens of thousands of clones, roughly 86% of them appearing once. The source material was CD4+ or CD8+ T cells sorted from blood, sampled in a trial of the OX40 agonist ivuxolimab. These receptors were obtained from an adult with an advanced solid tumor such as melanoma, head and neck, liver or kidney cancer. CDR3s include the opening cysteine and the closing phenylalanine or tryptophan. The order of the fields is V gene, J gene, D gene, CDR3 length, clone size, CDR3 DNA, CDR3 protein. The D gene is left open where the match is weak. Clone size is shown for a subset of rows, as once, few, many or a class of expanded clone.

>TRBV6-5|TRBJ1-6|TRBD1|14|NA
TGTGCCAGCAGCTCCGGACAGGGGAATTCACCCCTCCACTTT
CASSSGQGNSPLHF
>TRBV6-1|TRBJ2-2|NA|15|NA
TGTGCCAGCAGGCTTAGAGCCACGGGCACCGGGGAGCTGTTTTTT
CASRLRATGTGELFF
>TRBV10-2|TRBJ2-7|TRBD1|14|NA
TGCGCCAGCTCGACAGGGGGCCTCTCCTACGAGCAGTACTTC
CASSTGGLSYEQYF
>TRBV7-9|TRBJ1-2|NA|16|NA
TGTGCCAGCAGCCCAAGTGGGGGGGGACCTAACTATGGCTACACCTTC
CASSPSGGGPNYGYTF
>TRBV5-1|TRBJ2-5|TRBD2|15|NA
TGCGCCAGCCAACCGACTAGCGGGGTTCAAGAGACCCAGTACTTC
CASQPTSGVQETQYF
>TRBV6-5|TRBJ2-7|NA|15|few
TGTGCCAGCAGTTACTCGATATACGGGGGTGGCGAGCAGTACTTC
CASSYSIYGGGEQYF
>TRBV9|TRBJ1-2|NA|13|NA
TGTGCCAGCAGCGTGCAAGGAAGCTATGGCTACACCTTC
CASSVQGSYGYTF
>TRBV7-2|TRBJ2-5|TRBD1|15|NA
TGTGCCAGCAGCGTGGACAGGGGGAACCAAGAGACCCAGTACTTC
CASSVDRGNQETQYF
>TRBV20-1|TRBJ2-1|NA|11|once
TGCAGTGCTAGAGATGTTAATGAGCAGTTCTTC
CSARDVNEQFF
>TRBV6-1|TRBJ2-2|NA|11|NA
TGTGCCAGCAAGACGTCCGGGGAGCTGTTTTTT
CASKTSGELFF
>TRBV28|TRBJ1-5|NA|14|NA
TGTGCCAGCAGCTCATTAGGCAGGGATCAGCCCCAGCATTTT
CASSSLGRDQPQHF
>TRBV21-1|TRBJ1-3|NA|15|once
TGTGCCAGCAGCAAGAGGGGGTGGGCTGGAAACACCATATATTTT
CASSKRGWAGNTIYF
>TRBV9|TRBJ1-2|NA|12|few
TGTGCCAGCAGCCAGGAGGAGGGCGGCTACACCTTC
CASSQEEGGYTF